This T cell receptor beta chain was sequenced in a study of beta chain features in type 1 diabetes (dated by TCRdb to 2016 to 2019). In terms of the full investigation: Patients and healthy donors did not differ in mean age, gender distribution, total cell number or subset yield. A total of approximately 99,000,000 sorted cells were examined across all samples, and RNA yield correlated strongly with the number of cells per subset. The study compared the TCRB repertoires of sorted circulating CD4+ T cell subsets in recently diagnosed type 1 diabetes patients with those in matched healthy donors. Whereas all 28 donors provided naive and central memory subsets, regulatory and stem cell-like memory subsets were isolated from just 8 patients and roughly 8 healthy donors.

Study-wide findings and limitations: The naive, central memory and regulatory TCRB repertoires appeared to resemble one another more closely among patients than among healthy donors. Only small numbers of individuals were included in the HLA sub-analyses, which left unresolved whether HLA type had any influence on TCRB rearrangement. In all four CD4+ subsets, TCRB CDR3 length was moderately but significantly shorter in type 1 diabetes patients. PCR may preferentially amplify shorter templates, but because patient and control samples were amplified and corrected together, any resulting skew would affect both groups equally. Because cDNA rather than genomic DNA was sequenced, highly expressing activated cells could have been over-represented, although no difference in activation and CD3 levels was found between groups. At VDJ recombination sites, patients with type 1 diabetes made fewer insertions and deleted more nucleotides, a pattern implying thymic rearrangement abnormalities.

Remarks on this clone: Its binding antigen is unknown. No base qualities exist here, and no much larger clone lies one base off it.

From each donor, a single peripheral blood sample of approximately 120 mL on average was drawn into heparinised tubes. Using a panel that included CD45RO, CCR7, CD25, CD127, CD95 and CD27, naive, central memory, regulatory and stem cell-like memory CD4+ T cells were sorted on a BD FACSAria II. A purity above 95% was achieved for all sorted populations. PBMCs were isolated right away by Lymphoprep density gradient centrifugation and were stained directly, without culture. Samples were stained and sorted in pairs, with one healthy donor and one patient per experiment, so that batch effects were minimized. The entire amount of isolated RNA was reverse transcribed using the High Capacity cDNA Reverse Transcription Kit, so the sequenced TCRB transcripts were expressed ones. Naive, central memory and regulatory T cell samples underwent deep immunoSEQ sequencing, averaging around 4 million total reads per sample. Sorted cells were lysed in RLT buffer, and RNA was extracted using DNase-treated RNeasy Micro or Mini kits according to cell number. Each cell subset was processed on its own to prevent cross-contamination, while patient and healthy donor samples were processed together. Using the immunoSEQ multiplex PCR, TCRB sequences were amplified from cDNA into 87-bp fragments spanning the CDR3 region. The amplicons were sequenced using the Illumina HiSeq platform. On the authors' methods: Synthetic template baselines were used to correct PCR bias computationally, reads within Hamming distance 2 were collapsed, and singletons that could not be merged were discarded. Reads were aligned against IMGT to assign V, D and J genes, CDR3 length and insertions or deletions at six rearrangement sites. Within each subset, clonotype counts were normalized to sorted cell number, after which true diversity and Gini coefficients were computed with the tcR R package. Repertoire sharing was quantified using the overlap coefficient calculated on TCRB nucleotide sequences. As a proxy for the pre-selection repertoire, out-of-frame TCRB sequences from naive cells were analyzed. TCRdb retrieved this table from immuneACCESS and kept in-frame rearrangements only. Not all clones are present; in checked studies, unresolved V genes account for under half, and no reason is known for the remainder. D and trimming come from the DNA, and the V and J calls and clone size come from that table. The sample contains a few hundred thousand clones, 14% of them found a single time. The top ten hold less than 0.02% of the sample.

The germline V end is reduced by 6 bases and the J end by 2 bases; junction bases left unmatched: 7. The CDR3 covers 15 residues, taking in both the cysteine and the phenylalanine. The sequence is cut down to CDR3 DNA, 45 bases in frame from base 1. The germline V gene (reference sequence) supplies CDR1 MNHNY and CDR2 SVGAGI. The chain is encoded by TRBV6-6 joined to TRBJ1-5, with TRBD1 identical over 7 junction bases. The sequencing sample was made of naive CD4+ T cells from blood. The sample's cell subset or site label is to be understood as: true naive CD4+ T cells. This TCR was recovered from a man younger than 40 with type 1 diabetes. At the DNA level, the sequence is TGTGCCAGCAGAGACAGGGTAATGGGCAATCAGCCCCAGCATTTT. This yields the protein CASRDRVMGNQPQHF.